The rows below give T cell receptor beta chains drawn from one sample of a study of beta chain features in type 1 diabetes. Clones were sequenced by immunoSEQ multiplex PCR, and TCRdb holds only the in-frame ones, with some missing. This sample yields just over 600,000 clones, of which 15% to 19% are seen a single time; about 0.087% belongs to the top ten. The sequencing input was naive CD4+ T cells from blood. The receptor source for this set is a man aged 18 to 29 in good health. Each CDR3 is given with its conserved first and last residue. The order of the fields is V gene, D gene, CDR3 protein. A D gene is named only where the DNA matches it firmly.

V: TRBV4-3
D: NA
CDR3: CASSSGLLKADTQYF

V: TRBV5-1
D: NA
CDR3: CASSPTGSTGELFF

V: TRBV29-1
D: NA
CDR3: CSGGGFANTGELFF

V: TRBV7-2
D: NA
CDR3: CASSFNRGGETQYF

V: TRBV7-3
D: TRBD1
CDR3: CASSSMIQTGAEQFF

V: TRBV27
D: NA
CDR3: CASIGSQETQYF

V: TRBV6-5
D: TRBD2
CDR3: CASSYPGLAGYNEQFF

V: TRBV27
D: NA
CDR3: CASSLGLWNTEAFF

V: TRBV7-9
D: NA
CDR3: CASSLGNRYQETQYF

V: TRBV28
D: NA
CDR3: CASSRGSGNTIYF

V: TRBV5-8
D: TRBD1
CDR3: CASRLLGGGYGYTF

V: TRBV15
D: TRBD1
CDR3: CASSESVGTDTGGYTF

V: TRBV5-1
D: TRBD2
CDR3: CASSSIAGEKGGETQYF

V: TRBV7-3
D: NA
CDR3: CASSLLPGDLDTQYF